Below, one T cell receptor beta chain is given with its context. This entry comes from a study of blood T cell repertoires in COVID-19. Turning to the study itself: Sites in the United States, Italy and Spain provided acute and convalescent COVID-19 samples. Sources were T cells, B-cell-depleted T cells, or PBMCs; the material itself was cDNA or gDNA.

The method was immunoSEQ multiplex PCR; TCRdb's version includes in-frame clones alone and lacks a portion of them. The profile shows roughly 210,000 clones, 88% of them singletons. The germline V gene encodes CDR1 MDHEN and CDR2 SYDVKM. Trimming took 5 bases from V and 0 from J, leaving 15 bases between them. CDR3 size: 16 residues. Sequencing input: peripheral blood. The clonotype was recovered from a man between 65 and 79 years old with acute or convalescent COVID-19. The chain uses TRBV28 and TRBJ2-3, with D unclear. The CDR3 is CASSPPPGTSTDTQYF. DNA of the CDR3: TGTGCCAGCAGTCCACCCCCCGGTACTAGCACAGATACGCAGTATTTT. The full variable domain, completed using reference TRBV28 and TRBJ2-3, is DVKVTQSSRYLVKRTGEKVFLECVQDMDHENMFWYRQDPGLGLRLIYFSYDVKMKEKGDIPEGYSVSREKKERFSLILESASTNQTSMYLCASSPPPGTSTDTQYFGPGTRLTVL.